This is a list of T cell receptor beta chains from one sample in a study of blood T cell repertoires in COVID-19. The repertoire was sequenced with immunoSEQ multiplex PCR; TCRdb's copy has only in-frame clones and lacks some. The sample lists 100,000 to 150,000 clones, 85% to 90% seen once, with 1.5% to 1.7% in the top ten. Sequenced: peripheral blood. The source is a human donor in a cohort sampled during active COVID-19. The CDR3 runs from the conserved cysteine through the conserved F or W. A D gene is named only where the DNA matches it firmly. Where a row states a size, it is once, few, many or the class of an expanded clone; other rows omit it.

TRBV15,TRBJ1-5,-,-,TGTGCCACCAGCAGATTACGAGGCTCCTATCAGCCCCAGCATTTT,CATSRLRGSYQPQHF
TRBV4-2,TRBJ2-4,-,-,TGTGCCAGCAGCCCAGAAGCTAGGGCGGGGAACATTCAGTACTTC,CASSPEARAGNIQYF
TRBV18,TRBJ1-6,-,-,TGTGCCAGCTCACGACGGGCGTCACCGGGACTGCCCTATAATTCACCCCTCCACTTT,CASSRRASPGLPYNSPLHF
TRBV5-1,TRBJ1-1,-,-,TGCGCCAGCAGCCCCGCGGGCTACACTGAAGCTTTCTTT,CASSPAGYTEAFF
TRBV2,TRBJ1-5,-,-,TGTGCCAGCAGTGTTACAGGGCGATTTCAGCCCCAGCATTTT,CASSVTGRFQPQHF
TRBV19,TRBJ2-2,once,TRBD2,TGTGCCAGTAGCGCCCAGCGAGGGAGGGCCGGGGAGCTGTTTTTT,CASSAQRGRAGELFF
TRBV10-3,TRBJ1-6,once,-,TGTGCCGTCCAACAGGGAAGCTCCTATAATTCACCCCTCCACTTT,CAVQQGSSYNSPLHF
TRBV19,TRBJ1-2,once,-,TGTGCCAGTAGCACCGACAGTCGGGTATCTGGCTACACCTTC,CASSTDSRVSGYTF
TRBV3-1/TRBV3-2,TRBJ2-1,-,-,TGTGCCAGCAGCCCTCCAGGGAGGATGTCCTACAATGAGCAGTTCTTC,CASSPPGRMSYNEQFF
TRBV5-4,TRBJ2-7,-,-,TGTGCCAGCACTCTGGGGGGGGCAGGGTCCTACGAGCAGTACTTC,CASTLGGAGSYEQYF
TRBV11-2,TRBJ2-2,-,TRBD2,TGTGCCGGCCGGGTAGCGGGAGGTACCGGGGAGCTGTTTTTT,CAGRVAGGTGELFF
TRBV28,TRBJ1-3,-,-,TGTGCCAGCAGTTTATTTAGGGGGATTTCCTCTGGAAACACCATATATTTT,CASSLFRGISSGNTIYF
TRBV19,TRBJ2-3,-,TRBD2,TGTGCCAGTAGTATGCTAGCGGGAGGCATCACAGATACGCAGTATTTT,CASSMLAGGITDTQYF
TRBV10-2,TRBJ2-1,-,-,TGCGCCAGCAGTGTAAACCCGATTGTCGGTGAGCAGTTCTTC,CASSVNPIVGEQFF
TRBV20-1,TRBJ2-3,-,TRBD1,TGCAGTGCTAGTTGGGGACAGGGGGCCCCAGATACGCAGTATTTT,CSASWGQGAPDTQYF
TRBV5-4,TRBJ2-5,-,TRBD1,TGTGCCAGCAGCTTGTATCCGGGACAGCAAGAGACCCAGTACTTC,CASSLYPGQQETQYF
TRBV11-2,TRBJ1-6,-,TRBD1,TGTGCCAGCAGGTTCGGAGGGGGCAGCTCCTATAATTCACCCCTCCACTTT,CASRFGGGSSYNSPLHF
TRBV7-2,TRBJ2-7,-,TRBD2,TGTGCCAGCAGCTTACTAGCGGGAGGGCCCACCTACGAGCAGTACTTC,CASSLLAGGPTYEQYF
TRBV28,TRBJ1-5,-,-,TGTGCCAGCAGTCCCGGGCAGCCCCAGCATTTT,CASSPGQPQHF
TRBV5-1,TRBJ2-5,-,TRBD1,TGCGCCAGCACCGCGTCGGACAGGCGGCTTGGGGAGACCCAGTACTTC,CASTASDRRLGETQYF
TRBV4-1,TRBJ1-3,-,-,TGCGCCAGCAGCCAATTCGAGCCGGGAACTATCTCTGGAAACACCATATATTTT,CASSQFEPGTISGNTIYF
TRBV28,TRBJ2-2,-,-,TGTGCCAGCAGGCAACCTACTAGGACCGGGGAGCTGTTTTTT,CASRQPTRTGELFF
TRBV30,TRBJ2-2,-,TRBD2,TGTGCCTGGAAAGAGGGCGGGGGGGCCGTCAGGTCCGGGGAGCTGTTTTTT,CAWKEGGGAVRSGELFF
TRBV11-2,TRBJ2-1,-,TRBD2,TGTGCCAGCAGCTTAGGTAGCGGGGGCCACAATGAGCAGTTCTTC,CASSLGSGGHNEQFF
TRBV7-6,TRBJ1-3,-,-,TGTGCCAGCAGCCCCCGGGGTCGGTCTGGAAACACCATATATTTT,CASSPRGRSGNTIYF
TRBV6-2/TRBV6-3,TRBJ2-6,-,TRBD1,TGTGCCAGCAGCCCAACAGGGGCACCTACTGGGGCCAACGTCCTGACTTTC,CASSPTGAPTGANVLTF
TRBV2,TRBJ2-7,-,-,TGTGCCAGCAAGGCAGAGGCCTACGAGCAGTACTTC,CASKAEAYEQYF
TRBV7-8,TRBJ1-4,-,-,TGTGCCAGCACCCCCATACGCGTAGGGGGATTTAATGAAAAACTGTTTTTT,CASTPIRVGGFNEKLFF
TRBV7-2,TRBJ1-4,-,TRBD1,TGTGCCAGCAGCTTCAGGGGGCGTTTTGAAAAACTGTTTTTT,CASSFRGRFEKLFF
TRBV5-1,TRBJ2-5,-,TRBD2,TGCGCCAGCAGCTTGGCTGCTAGCGGGGGGGCCCGGGAGACCCAGTACTTC,CASSLAASGGARETQYF
TRBV27,TRBJ2-3,-,TRBD2,TGTGCCAGCAGTTTATATAACGGGAGGTCTAGCACAGATACGCAGTATTTT,CASSLYNGRSSTDTQYF
TRBV7-2,TRBJ2-1,-,TRBD2,TGTGCCAGCAGGTTAGGTGGGACTATAAACAATGAGCAGTTCTTC,CASRLGGTINNEQFF
TRBV28,TRBJ2-3,-,TRBD1,TGTGCCAGCAGTTTGACAGGGTTCTCTGCGGATACGCAGTATTTT,CASSLTGFSADTQYF
TRBV2,TRBJ2-1,-,-,TGTGCCAGCAGCTGGGAAGGCCGGGGCAATGAGCAGTTCTTC,CASSWEGRGNEQFF
TRBV29-1,TRBJ1-1,-,-,TGCAGCGTTGGGGGGCAAACCGAAGCTTTCTTT,CSVGGQTEAFF
TRBV19,TRBJ2-1,-,TRBD1,TGTGCCAGTAGTATAGGAGTCCGGGGACAGGGTCACAATGAGCAGTTCTTC,CASSIGVRGQGHNEQFF
TRBV5-5,TRBJ2-7,-,TRBD1,TGTGCCAGCAGCACCGGGACAGGGTTTTTCTCCGAGCAGTACTTC,CASSTGTGFFSEQYF
TRBV28,TRBJ1-6,few,-,TGTGCCAGCAGTCTTTCGGTAGGACACATTTCACCCCTCCACTTT,CASSLSVGHISPLHF
TRBV3-1/TRBV3-2,TRBJ2-1,-,TRBD2,TGTGCCAGCAGCCAGACTAGCGGGAGAGGTGAGCAGTTCTTC,CASSQTSGRGEQFF
TRBV30,TRBJ1-2,-,-,TGTGCCTGGAGTTCCGGGTTACGAGGCTACACCTTC,CAWSSGLRGYTF
TRBV7-9,TRBJ2-7,-,-,TGTGCCAGCAGCACCTCCGAGGCCCACTACGAGCAGTACTTC,CASSTSEAHYEQYF